Listed below are T cell receptor beta chains from one sample, sequenced in a study of blood T cell repertoires in COVID-19. Here immunoSEQ multiplex PCR was the method, and the copy in TCRdb shows in-frame clones only, minus some. This table holds 180,000 or so clones, approximately 91% found once. Sequencing used peripheral blood. Receptor source: a middle-aged man with acute or convalescent COVID-19. Each CDR3 is given with its conserved first and last residue. Each record gives: clone size, D gene, J gene, V gene, CDR3 DNA, CDR3 protein. D genes are given only for firm matches. Some rows mark clone size as missing; the rest say once, few, many or name a class of expanded clone.

size: .; D: .; J: TRBJ1-5; V: TRBV28; DNA: TGTGCCAGCAGAGTTCCAGGGGCAACGAGTCAGCCCCAGCATTTT; CDR3: CASRVPGATSQPQHF
size: once; D: TRBD2; J: TRBJ2-4; V: TRBV4-2; DNA: TGTGCCAGCAGCCAAGATCGCCCGACTAGCGACGTAGCCAAAAACATTCAGTACTTC; CDR3: CASSQDRPTSDVAKNIQYF
size: .; D: TRBD1; J: TRBJ1-5; V: TRBV5-8; DNA: TGTGCCAGCAGCAAGGGACAGGGTTACGGTCAGCCCCAGCATTTT; CDR3: CASSKGQGYGQPQHF
size: once; D: TRBD1; J: TRBJ2-5; V: TRBV5-1; DNA: TGCGCCAGCAGCTTGAATGGCAGGGGGCGCGAGGAGACCCAGTACTTC; CDR3: CASSLNGRGREETQYF
size: .; D: .; J: TRBJ2-4; V: TRBV18; DNA: TGTGCCAGCTCCGGGCGGTCAGGGCCCCTGAACATTCAGTACTTC; CDR3: CASSGRSGPLNIQYF
size: .; D: .; J: TRBJ1-2; V: TRBV30; DNA: TGTGCCTGGAGTTCAGGCCGCTATGGCTACACCTTC; CDR3: CAWSSGRYGYTF
size: .; D: .; J: TRBJ2-1; V: TRBV5-1; DNA: TGCGCCAGCAGCTTGGACAGGAACCCGTGGAATGAGCAGTTCTTC; CDR3: CASSLDRNPWNEQFF
size: .; D: .; J: TRBJ1-5; V: TRBV29-1; DNA: TGCAGCGTATCCGAGGGGGGAGGGGGCAATCAGCCCCAGCATTTT; CDR3: CSVSEGGGGNQPQHF
size: .; D: .; J: TRBJ2-4; V: TRBV20-1; DNA: TGCAGTGCCCGCACTTACTTTCAGTACTTC; CDR3: CSARTYFQYF
size: .; D: .; J: TRBJ1-1; V: TRBV19; DNA: TGTGCCAGTAGTATAGGTCAGTCGAACACTGAAGCTTTCTTT; CDR3: CASSIGQSNTEAFF
size: once; D: TRBD2; J: TRBJ2-1; V: TRBV14; DNA: TGTGCCAGCAGCCAAGAACTAGCGTCCTACAATGAGCAGTTCTTC; CDR3: CASSQELASYNEQFF
size: .; D: .; J: TRBJ1-5; V: TRBV19; DNA: TGTGCCAGTAGTATAATCGAGGAAAGGGGTCAGCCCCAGCATTTT; CDR3: CASSIIEERGQPQHF
size: .; D: TRBD1; J: TRBJ1-2; V: TRBV11-2; DNA: TGTGCCAGCAGCTTAACAGGGGGGACTCGGGGCTACACCTTC; CDR3: CASSLTGGTRGYTF
size: once; D: .; J: TRBJ2-1; V: TRBV5-1; DNA: TGCGCCAGCAGCCCGGCGGGAAACAATGAGCAGTTCTTC; CDR3: CASSPAGNNEQFF
size: .; D: .; J: TRBJ1-1; V: TRBV29-1; DNA: TGCAGCGTTGATACGGGACTCAGCTTGTCTGAAGCTTTCTTT; CDR3: CSVDTGLSLSEAFF
size: .; D: .; J: TRBJ2-1; V: TRBV4-2; DNA: TGTGCCAGCAGCTCCCACCCGGGGGTAGACTACAATGAGCAGTTCTTC; CDR3: CASSSHPGVDYNEQFF
size: .; D: TRBD2; J: TRBJ2-3; V: TRBV4-1; DNA: TGCGCCAGCAGCCAAGAAGGCGGGGGTCGGAGCACAGATACGCAGTATTTT; CDR3: CASSQEGGGRSTDTQYF
size: .; D: .; J: TRBJ2-2; V: TRBV6-5; DNA: TGTGCCAGCCGCTTCGGGATGGGGAACACCGGGGAGCTGTTTTTT; CDR3: CASRFGMGNTGELFF
size: .; D: .; J: TRBJ2-1; V: TRBV18; DNA: TGTGCCAGCATCCAGGGCCAGTTAGCTGAGCAGTTCTTC; CDR3: CASIQGQLAEQFF
size: once; D: TRBD2; J: TRBJ2-1; V: TRBV18; DNA: TGTGCCAGCTCACCACCCCGGACTAGCGGGGGGCCATCGAGCTACAATGAGCAGTTCTTC; CDR3: CASSPPRTSGGPSSYNEQFF
size: .; D: TRBD1; J: TRBJ2-7; V: TRBV19; DNA: TGTGCCAGTAGTACCGGGACAGGAGGAGTCTATGACGAGCAGTACTTC; CDR3: CASSTGTGGVYDEQYF
size: .; D: .; J: TRBJ1-4; V: TRBV7-9; DNA: TGTGCCAGCAGGCGCGGGGCCAGAAGTGAAAAACTGTTTTTT; CDR3: CASRRGARSEKLFF
size: .; D: .; J: TRBJ2-1; V: TRBV6-1; DNA: TGTGCCAGCAGTTGGAAAGTTGACACGTACAATGAGCAGTTCTTC; CDR3: CASSWKVDTYNEQFF
size: once; D: .; J: TRBJ2-5; V: TRBV5-8; DNA: TGTGCCAGCAGCGCCGCCGCCACACAAGAGACCCAGTACTTC; CDR3: CASSAAATQETQYF
size: .; D: .; J: TRBJ1-2; V: TRBV6-5; DNA: TGTGCCAGCAGCCCGGGCGGGGGCTCGGATGGCTACACCTTC; CDR3: CASSPGGGSDGYTF
size: .; D: TRBD1; J: TRBJ1-2; V: TRBV19; DNA: TGTGCCAGCTCGAGGACAGGGGGCAGCTATGGCTACACCTTC; CDR3: CASSRTGGSYGYTF
size: .; D: TRBD2; J: TRBJ2-1; V: TRBV7-2; DNA: TGTGCCAGCAGCCTCGGGACTAGCGGGGACAATGAGCAGTTCTTC; CDR3: CASSLGTSGDNEQFF
size: .; D: .; J: TRBJ1-6; V: TRBV19; DNA: TGTGCCAGTAGTATTACGAGCAATTCACCCCTCCACTTT; CDR3: CASSITSNSPLHF
size: .; D: TRBD1; J: TRBJ2-2; V: TRBV6-2/TRBV6-3; DNA: TGTGCCAGCAGTCCGGGACAGGGGGTCACCGGGGAGCTGTTTTTT; CDR3: CASSPGQGVTGELFF
size: few; D: .; J: TRBJ1-6; V: TRBV30; DNA: TGTGCCTGGAGTAGGGGCAGAGGATCACCCCTCCACTTT; CDR3: CAWSRGRGSPLHF
size: .; D: .; J: TRBJ2-3; V: TRBV12-3/TRBV12-4; DNA: TGTGCCAGCAGTTTAGGACACTCGGATACGCAGTATTTT; CDR3: CASSLGHSDTQYF
size: .; D: .; J: TRBJ2-1; V: TRBV5-6; DNA: TGTGCCAGCAGCTTGGTGGGGGGACTGACCTACAATGAGCAGTTCTTC; CDR3: CASSLVGGLTYNEQFF
size: .; D: TRBD1; J: TRBJ2-2; V: TRBV18; DNA: TGTGCCAGCCTGGGACAGGGGGACACCGGGGAGCTGTTTTTT; CDR3: CASLGQGDTGELFF
size: .; D: .; J: TRBJ1-6; V: TRBV7-9; DNA: TGTGCCAGCAGCCCCCTCGGGTCGCGAAATTCACCCCTCCACTTT; CDR3: CASSPLGSRNSPLHF
size: .; D: .; J: TRBJ2-5; V: TRBV5-1; DNA: TGCGCCAGCAGCTTGGTGGTCAGGGAAGAGACCCAGTACTTC; CDR3: CASSLVVREETQYF
size: .; D: TRBD1; J: TRBJ2-3; V: TRBV7-9; DNA: TGTGCCAGCAGCTCGGGACAGGAGATATGGACAGATACGCAGTATTTT; CDR3: CASSSGQEIWTDTQYF
size: .; D: .; J: TRBJ1-1; V: TRBV18; DNA: TGTGCCAGCTCACCAAGGGGGAACACTGAAGCTTTCTTT; CDR3: CASSPRGNTEAFF
size: .; D: TRBD1; J: TRBJ1-6; V: TRBV5-8; DNA: TGTGCCAGCAGCGCTTACAGGGGGACGCGCCTCCACTTT; CDR3: CASSAYRGTRLHF
size: once; D: TRBD1; J: TRBJ2-2; V: TRBV2; DNA: TGTGCCAGCCACAGGGGGCGCCTTTCGGACGGGGAGCTGTTTTTT; CDR3: CASHRGRLSDGELFF
size: once; D: .; J: TRBJ1-5; V: TRBV18; DNA: TGTGCCAGCTCACCAGACATCAATCAGCCCCAGCATTTT; CDR3: CASSPDINQPQHF
size: .; D: TRBD2; J: TRBJ2-3; V: TRBV11-2; DNA: TGTGCCAGCAGCCTGACTAGCGGCCGCACAGATACGCAGTATTTT; CDR3: CASSLTSGRTDTQYF
size: .; D: TRBD1; J: TRBJ2-1; V: TRBV18; DNA: TGTGCCAGCTCACGGGACAGCAGTAATATGAGGGGAGATGAGCAGTTCTTC; CDR3: CASSRDSSNMRGDEQFF
size: .; D: .; J: TRBJ1-4; V: TRBV10-3; DNA: TGTGCCACCAGCCTAGCCAATGAAAAACTGTTTTTT; CDR3: CATSLANEKLFF
size: .; D: .; J: TRBJ2-7; V: TRBV6-2/TRBV6-3; DNA: TGTGCCAGCAGTTACACCCGGTTCGCTGATACCTACGAGCAGTACTTC; CDR3: CASSYTRFADTYEQYF
size: .; D: TRBD1; J: TRBJ1-6; V: TRBV5-1; DNA: TGCGCCAGCAGCTTGCGGACAGGGGATTCACCCCTCCACTTT; CDR3: CASSLRTGDSPLHF
size: .; D: TRBD1; J: TRBJ1-1; V: TRBV24-1; DNA: TGTGCCACCAGTGATAGAACCGGGACAGGGTTAGCTTTCTTT; CDR3: CATSDRTGTGLAFF
size: .; D: TRBD2; J: TRBJ2-7; V: TRBV7-2; DNA: TGTGCCAGCAGCTCCCAGCGGGGCCGACACTACGAGCAGTACTTC; CDR3: CASSSQRGRHYEQYF
size: .; D: .; J: TRBJ1-2; V: TRBV7-2; DNA: TGTGCCAGCAGCTTTCAAAGGCGGCCGGACACCTTC; CDR3: CASSFQRRPDTF
size: .; D: .; J: TRBJ2-2; V: TRBV5-5; DNA: TGTGCCAGCAGTTCACGGGGGGCAGGCACCGGGGAGCTGTTTTTT; CDR3: CASSSRGAGTGELFF
size: .; D: .; J: TRBJ1-1; V: TRBV2; DNA: TGTGCCAGTTTCCTAGGCAGCGGCACTGAAGCTTTCTTT; CDR3: CASFLGSGTEAFF
size: once; D: .; J: TRBJ2-3; V: TRBV27; DNA: TGTGCCAGCAGTACCCTCCGGACAGCGCAAGGCTATACGCAGTATTTT; CDR3: CASSTLRTAQGYTQYF
size: .; D: .; J: TRBJ2-7; V: TRBV5-1; DNA: TGCGCCAGCAGCTTGGGTCCTCCTTCCTACGAGCAGTACTTC; CDR3: CASSLGPPSYEQYF
size: .; D: .; J: TRBJ2-1; V: TRBV11-2; DNA: TGTGCCAGCAGCTTAGTGGCAGGGGCGAGCCTCCTCAATGAGCAGTTCTTC; CDR3: CASSLVAGASLLNEQFF
size: .; D: TRBD2; J: TRBJ2-3; V: TRBV3-1/TRBV3-2; DNA: TGTGCCAGCAGCCGGACTAGCGGGGGGGCAACAGATACGCAGTATTTT; CDR3: CASSRTSGGATDTQYF
size: .; D: .; J: TRBJ1-3; V: TRBV6-5; DNA: TGTGCCAGCAGTTACGGCGGCTCTGGAAACACCATATATTTT; CDR3: CASSYGGSGNTIYF